This TCR beta chain was identified during a study of OX40 agonist ivuxolimab in advanced cancers. On cycle 4 day 1 and cycle 7 day 1, as well as at baseline, blood was sampled. Assay used: immunoSEQ multiplex PCR; TCRdb lists only in-frame clones, some missing. The sample shows 70,000 to 90,000 clones, roughly nine tenths of them seen only once. Per germline, CDR1 MNHEY and CDR2 SVGAGI. Deletions cut 0 bases from V and 4 bases from J, with 13 bases between. This CDR3 comprises 16 residues. This specimen was CD4+ or CD8+ T cells sorted from blood, taken in a trial of the OX40 agonist ivuxolimab. The gene calls are TRBV6-5 and TRBJ1-3; possibly TRBD1 for D (6 bases). This TCR was sampled from an adult with an advanced solid tumor such as melanoma, head and neck, liver or kidney cancer. This chain's CDR3 is CASSYSIDRLGNTIYF. The CDR3 DNA follows: TGTGCCAGCAGTTACTCCATTGACAGGTTGGGAAACACCATATATTTT.